A single sample gave rise to the 16 T cell receptor beta chains below, sequenced in a study of T cell responses to AZD1222 COVID-19 vaccine. Produced via immunoSEQ multiplex PCR; TCRdb's table is partial and in-frame only. The table records approximately 92,000 clones, 91% of them present only once. Material: peripheral blood, obtained on day 0 of AZD1222 vaccination. Source of these receptors: an adult in good health.

This clone was seen a single time. The V call is TRBV7-2, the J call TRBJ2-7; D is perhaps TRBD2 (5 bases). Germline CDR1 SGHTA, CDR2 FQGNSA. The CDR3 contains 15 residues. The germline V and J ends were trimmed by 1 base and 4 bases, with 14 bases remaining between them. DNA for the CDR3: TGTGCCAGCAGCTTAGATCCCGGACGGACTTACGAGCAGTACTTC. Protein sequence: CASSLDPGRTYEQYF. Complete variable domain (other parts from reference TRBV7-2 and TRBJ2-7): GAGVSQSPSNKVTEKGKDVELRCDPISGHTALYWYRQSLGQGLEFLIYFQGNSAPDKSGLPSDRFSAERTGGSVSTLTIQRTQQEDSAVYLCASSLDPGRTYEQYFGPGTRLTVT.

The rearrangement uses TRBV28 and TRBJ1-5; D unresolved. This CDR3 spans 16 amino acids. Germline-derived CDR1 and CDR2 are MDHEN and SYDVKM. V lost 7 bases and J 2 bases, leaving 18 bases between the germline ends. The CDR3 loop reads CASILGPGMGNQPQHF. DNA for the CDR3: TGTGCCAGCATCCTCGGCCCCGGTATGGGCAATCAGCCCCAGCATTTT.

The CDR3 DNA follows: TGTGCCAGCAGTGAAGACCCCCTTCCCCTCCACTTT. Protein sequence: CASSEDPLPLHF. The chain links TRBV2 to TRBJ1-6; the D is unclear. Germline CDR1 reads SNHLY; CDR2 reads FYNNEI. The V and J ends lost 1 base and 13 bases respectively, with 8 bases between them. This CDR3 region has 12 residues.

This clone was seen a single time. The chain couples TRBV5-1 to TRBJ2-2; D is ambiguous. The V end lost 0 bases, the J end lost 4 bases, and 10 bases lay between the germline ends. This CDR3 region has 15 residues. The germline V gene has CDR1 SGHRS and CDR2 YFSETQ. The CDR3 nucleotides are TGCGCCAGCAGCTTGGGGTGGCAAGGCACCGGGGAGCTGTTTTTT. It is translated as CASSLGWQGTGELFF.

V and J are TRBV28 and TRBJ1-5; maybe TRBD1 (5 bases). CDR3 length: 15 residues. The V gene's germline CDR1 is MDHEN and CDR2 SYDVKM. Trimming left V 5 bases short and J 5 bases short, with 16 bases between. The CDR3 DNA follows: TGTGCCAGCAGTAATCGGGGCAGAATTGATCAGCCCCAGCATTTT. Its translation: CASSNRGRIDQPQHF.

The CDR3 coding sequence is TGCAGTGCTAACCGCGGGGAGACCCAGTACTTC. This sequence encodes CSANRGETQYF. The gene calls are TRBV20-1 and TRBJ2-5, with a tentative D call TRBD2 (5 bases). The CDR3 runs 11 residues. Germline V gene data show CDR1 as DFQATT and CDR2 as SNEGSKA (reference sequence). V lost 4 bases and J 5 bases, leaving 8 bases between the germline ends.

This chain joins TRBV19 and TRBJ2-3, with 10 nucleotides matching TRBD2. Germline CDR1 LNHDA, CDR2 SQIVND (reference sequence). V trimming: 7 bases; J trimming: 6 bases; junction bases outside the gene matches: 10. CDR3 length equals 15 residues. As DNA, the CDR3 is TGTGCCAGTACTCCTCTAGCGGGAGAGGGGGATACGCAGTATTTT. Translating gives CASTPLAGEGDTQYF.

This sequence joins TRBV6-5 and TRBJ1-1; D call uncertain. Trimming took 7 bases from V and 5 from J, leaving 20 bases between them. Germline V CDR1 and CDR2: MNHEY, SVGAGI. This CDR3 is built from 15 residues. CDR3 residues: CASTQMGGSGTEAFF. In nucleotides, the CDR3 is TGTGCCAGCACCCAAATGGGTGGATCGGGTACTGAAGCTTTCTTT.

This chain joins TRBV4-2 and TRBJ2-7, with unresolved D. Germline V gives CDR1 LGHNA, CDR2 YNFKEQ. Trimming cost V 4 bases and J 4 bases, with 20 bases left between them. This CDR3 comprises 16 residues. CDR3 residues: CASSRELEATAYEQYF. CDR3 in DNA: TGTGCCAGCAGCCGAGAACTTGAGGCTACGGCTTACGAGCAGTACTTC.

With regard to this clone: Mismatch with germline at one junction end may stem from a read error. V gene TRBV29-1 combines with J gene TRBJ1-1, with 10 bases fitting TRBD1. This CDR3 is 12 amino acids long. Germline CDR1 and CDR2: SQVTM and ANQGSEA. The CDR3 is CSVESRDRGPSF. CDR3 nucleotides: TGCAGCGTTGAGTCCCGGGACAGGGGACCTTCCTTT.

This clone is a singleton in its sample. The J gene is TRBJ1-2, the V gene TRBV20-1; no clear D gene. The germline CDR1 and CDR2 sequences are DFQATT and SNEGSKA (reference sequence). The CDR3 is 11 amino acids. Trimming removed 3 bases from V and 8 bases from J, with 10 bases in between. CDR3 DNA: TGCAGTGCTAGTGACTCCGGAGGCTACACCTTC. Residues: CSASDSGGYTF.

This chain links TRBV19 with TRBJ1-6; no clear D gene. From germline, CDR1 is LNHDA and CDR2 SQIVND (reference sequence). The CDR3 length is 14 residues. Trimming shortened V by 11 bases and J by 5 bases, and 16 bases separated the two germline ends. CDR3 coding DNA: TGTGCCTCGGCCTGGACGGTCAATAATTCACCCCTCCACTTT. Translating it yields CASAWTVNNSPLHF.

This clone was seen a few times. This chain links TRBV6-1 with TRBJ1-5, with TRBD1 as a possible D gene (6 bases). Per germline, CDR1 MNHNS and CDR2 SASEGT. V lost 7 bases and J 0 bases, leaving 19 bases between the germline ends. The CDR3 totals 17 residues. CDR3 DNA sequence: TGTGCCAGCAATGACGTAGGGGGACATTATAGCAATCAGCCCCAGCATTTT. It specifies CASNDVGGHYSNQPQHF.

The chain has TRBV11-2 and TRBJ1-2; D is perhaps TRBD1 (5 bases). Germline V gene sequence: CDR1 SGHAT, CDR2 FQNNGV. Trimming removed 2 bases at V and 4 bases at J, with 17 bases between. The CDR3 has 16 residues. The CDR3 DNA reads as TGTGCCAGCAGCTTACAGGGAGGAGCCTCGATCTATGGCTACACCTTC. Residues: CASSLQGGASIYGYTF.

The chain has TRBV5-6 and TRBJ2-6; D tentatively reads TRBD1 or TRBD2 (6 bases each). V was shortened by 4 bases and J by 4 bases, with 15 bases between the two germline ends. The CDR3 runs to 16 residues. Germline V lookup: CDR1 SGHDT, CDR2 YYEEEE. Here the CDR3 reads CASSRRGAGGANVLTF. Written as DNA, the CDR3 is TGTGCCAGCAGCCGGAGGGGGGCTGGCGGGGCCAACGTCCTGACTTTC.

This clone was detected once. The chain links TRBV29-1 to TRBJ2-5; 11 bases align to TRBD1. Germline V gene lookup returns CDR1 SQVTM and CDR2 ANQGSEA. There are 14 residues in the CDR3. V lost 5 bases to trimming and J lost 4 bases; unmatched junction nucleotides: 6. The CDR3 reads CSVRRTGGRETQYF. CDR3 DNA sequence: TGCAGCGTTCGAAGGACAGGGGGCCGAGAGACCCAGTACTTC. Drawing the rest from reference TRBV29-1 and TRBJ2-5, the complete variable domain is SAVISQKPSRDICQRGTSLTIQCQVDSQVTMMFWYRQQPGQSLTLIATANQGSEATYESGFVIDKFPISRPNLTFSTLTVSNMSPEDSSIYLCSVRRTGGRETQYFGPGTRLLVL.